The 20 T cell receptor beta chains below all came from one sample that was sequenced in a study of T cells of healthy individuals. TCRdb passed the 5' RACE reads through MiXCR, listing each CDR3 protein once. The table has 75,000 to 95,000 distinct CDR3 sequences, approximately 4.7% seen once; the top ten hold 7.5%. The receptors were gathered from a female donor in good health.

This clonotype was observed many times. The genes are TRBV24-1 and TRBJ2-1, with 7 bases aligning to TRBD2. Germline CDR1 KGHDR, CDR2 SFDVKD. The CDR3 runs to 14 residues. V was clipped by 5 bases and J by 1 base; unmatched bases: 1. The CDR3 DNA is TGTGCCACCAGTGCGGGAGGATCCTACAATGAGCAGTTCTTC. The encoded protein is CATSAGGSYNEQFF.

This clonotype occurred many times. The gene calls are TRBV6-6 and TRBJ1-1; TRBD1 might be the D (6 bases). V was trimmed by 5 bases and J by 4 bases, leaving 11 bases between them. The germline gives CDR1 MNHNY, CDR2 SVGAGI (reference sequence). There are 13 residues in the CDR3. In DNA, the CDR3 is TGTGCCAGCAGTAAATCCAGGGGCACTGAAGCTTTCTTT. Its protein is CASSKSRGTEAFF.

This clonotype has at least ten counts. The chain links TRBV28 to TRBJ2-5; 16 bases map to TRBD2. The CDR3 runs 16 residues. Germline CDR1 reads MDHEN; CDR2 reads SYDVKM. J lost 2 bases, V lost 5 bases, and 2 bases had no gene match. The CDR3 coding sequence is TGTGCCAGCAGTCCGGGACTAGCGGGAGGGCAAGAGACCCAGTACTTC. Protein product: CASSPGLAGGQETQYF.

Within the sample, this clonotype is medium-sized (0.01 to 0.1%). This chain joins TRBV5-1 and TRBJ2-7; perhaps TRBD1 as D (5 bases). There are 14 residues in the CDR3. Germline V gives CDR1 SGHRS, CDR2 YFSETQ. V lost 4 bases and J lost 9, with 20 bases in between. CDR3: CASSPAGARARQYF. DNA of the CDR3: TGCGCCAGCAGCCCTGCTGGGGCGCGAGCTAGGCAGTACTTC.

Many counts were recorded for this clonotype. The V gene is TRBV29-1, the J gene TRBJ1-1; no definite D call. Trimming took off 8 bases at V and 1 base at J, with 11 bases between the two ends. Germline V CDR1 and CDR2: SQVTM, ANQGSEA. CDR3 length equals 12 residues. CDR3 in amino acids: CSSGPQNTEAFF. CDR3 DNA: TGCAGCTCCGGCCCACAGAACACTGAAGCTTTCTTT.

This clonotype occurred a few times. The rearrangement uses TRBV7-2 and TRBJ2-1; D is possibly TRBD1 or TRBD2 (5 bases each). The germline V gene has CDR1 SGHTA and CDR2 FQGNSA. This CDR3 has 14 amino acids. The V and J ends lost 1 base and 9 bases respectively, with 13 bases between them. The chain's CDR3 is CASSLVQGASEQFF. In DNA form, the CDR3 reads TGTGCCAGCAGCTTAGTTCAGGGAGCGAGTGAGCAGTTCTTC.

This clonotype appeared many times. The chain employs TRBV6-6 and TRBJ2-1, with 7 bases that match TRBD1. The CDR3 is 18 residues long. CDR1 is MNHNY, CDR2 SVGAGI, per germline (reference sequence). Losses at the gene ends were 2 bases for V and 2 bases for J; bases not matched to a gene: 12. The DNA for the CDR3 is TGTGCCAGCAGTTACACCTTCTCCGGGACAGCCACCTACAATGAGCAGTTCTTC. It encodes CASSYTFSGTATYNEQFF.

This clonotype has ten or more counts. The chain has TRBV20-1 and TRBJ2-1, with D unclear. The CDR3 covers 14 residues. The germline gives CDR1 DFQATT, CDR2 SNEGSKA (reference sequence). With 3 bases removed from V and 4 bases from J, the gap between germline ends came to 13 bases. CDR3 sequence reads: CSAREYNSYNEQFF. In nucleotides, the CDR3 is TGCAGTGCTAGGGAATATAACTCATACAATGAGCAGTTCTTC.

This clonotype was recorded many times. This chain uses TRBV4-1 with TRBJ1-1, with unresolved D. The V end was cut by 0 bases, the J end by 12 bases, with 14 bases between. The CDR3 sequence is 13 residues long. The germline V gene encodes CDR1 MGHRA and CDR2 YSYEKL. The CDR3 DNA reads TGCGCCAGCAGCCAAGACCGTCCAGGATCCACTTTCTTT. Translation: CASSQDRPGSTFF.

This clonotype was observed at least ten times. The J gene is TRBJ1-2, the V gene TRBV11-1, with TRBD1 matching 9 bases. The CDR3 has 14 residues. The V gene end was trimmed by 3 bases and the J gene end by 7 bases; junction bases not matched to a gene: 6. CDR1 SGHAT and CDR2 FQDESV come from the germline V gene (reference sequence). The CDR3: CASSFSDRGAGYTF. The CDR3 bases are TGTGCCAGCAGCTTTTCGGACAGGGGCGCTGGCTACACCTTC.

Only a few counts were recorded for this clonotype. The chain recombines TRBV10-3 with TRBJ1-1; a weak D match, TRBD1 (5 bases). V lost 10 bases to trimming and J lost 3 bases, with 12 bases between them. Germline CDR1 and CDR2: ENHRY and SYGVKD. The CDR3 has 12 amino acids. This chain's CDR3 is CATRGADTEAFF. The CDR3 nucleotides read TGTGCCACCCGAGGGGCCGACACTGAAGCTTTCTTT.

At least ten counts were recorded for this clonotype. V usage is TRBV20-1 and J usage is TRBJ2-1, with 7 bases fitting TRBD1. After removal of 3 bases from V and 8 bases from J, the junction contained 4 bases not matched to a gene. CDR3 length equals 12 residues. Germline V gene data show CDR1 as DFQATT and CDR2 as SNEGSKA (reference sequence). The CDR3 loop is CSASDRAYEQFF. Here the CDR3 DNA reads TGCAGTGCTAGTGACAGGGCTTATGAGCAGTTCTTC.

The V and J genes are TRBV7-9 and TRBJ2-4; tentative D call: TRBD2 (5 bases). This CDR3 is 18 amino acids long. Between the trimmed V and J ends, which lost 2 bases and 0 bases, there was a span of 17 bases. Germline V CDR1 and CDR2: SEHNR, FQNEAQ (reference sequence). The CDR3 DNA follows: TGTGCCAGCAGCTTACCCCTCAACAGCGGTTTAGCCAAAAACATTCAGTACTTC. Protein sequence: CASSLPLNSGLAKNIQYF.

This clonotype was seen many times. The chain uses TRBV4-1 and TRBJ2-3; the match to TRBD2 covers 10 bases. This CDR3 is built from 15 residues. The germline gives CDR1 MGHRA, CDR2 YSYEKL. Germline trimming cut 6 bases from V and 1 base from J; bases unmatched to any gene: 4. The CDR3: CASRALAGRTDTQYF. For the CDR3, the DNA is TGCGCCAGCAGAGCACTAGCGGGACGCACAGATACGCAGTATTTT.

The V gene is TRBV7-2, the J gene TRBJ1-4; 7 bases are shared with TRBD1. CDR3 length: 15 amino acids. Germline values: CDR1 SGHTA, CDR2 FQGNSA. The V and J ends lost 1 base and 8 bases, in that order; junction bases with no gene match: 7. The CDR3 DNA reads TGTGCCAGCAGCTTAGAAGACAGGGTTTGGGAAAAACTGTTTTTT. Its translation is CASSLEDRVWEKLFF.

The chain uses TRBV4-1 and TRBJ1-1; D possibly corresponds to TRBD1 (6 bases). The V end was cut by 1 base, the J end by 4 bases, with 10 bases between. The CDR3 length is 14 residues. The germline gives CDR1 MGHRA, CDR2 YSYEKL. The chain's CDR3 is CASSQAGASTEAFF. CDR3 bases: TGCGCCAGCAGCCAAGCAGGGGCGAGCACTGAAGCTTTCTTT.

This clonotype has ten or more counts. The V gene is TRBV6-6, the J gene TRBJ2-7; a possible D gene is TRBD1 (5 bases). Trimming pared 7 bases from V and 4 bases from J, leaving 17 bases between. CDR1 is MNHNY, CDR2 SVGAGI, per germline (reference sequence). CDR3 length: 14 residues. The CDR3 region has the DNA TGTGCCAGCAATCATCTGGAAGGGGATTACGAGCAGTACTTC. Its protein is CASNHLEGDYEQYF.

This rearrangement joins TRBV4-1 to TRBJ2-1; TRBD2 matches 8 bases. The CDR3 runs 15 residues. Trimming took 6 bases from V and 8 from J; bases not matched to a gene: 12. CDR1 is MGHRA and CDR2 is YSYEKL in the germline V gene. The CDR3 here is CASSPVREGRDEQFF. The CDR3 DNA reads TGCGCCAGCAGTCCTGTACGGGAGGGCCGGGATGAGCAGTTCTTC.

This clonotype came up many times. This chain joins TRBV7-9 and TRBJ2-1, with 7 bases lining up with TRBD1. Trimming cost V 9 bases and J 6 bases; bases outside gene matches: 17. This CDR3 comprises 16 residues. CDR1 is SEHNR and CDR2 is FQNEAQ in the germline V gene (reference sequence). For the CDR3, the DNA is TGTGCCAGTGCCTCCAATTTCGGGACAGAGGTCAATGAGCAGTTCTTC. Translation: CASASNFGTEVNEQFF.

This clonotype occurred a few times. Germline is not matched at one junction end, which may reflect a read error. The J gene is TRBJ1-3, the V gene TRBV7-9, with D hard to call. The CDR3 contains 12 residues. The germline CDR1 and CDR2 sequences are SEHNR and FQNEAQ (reference sequence). CDR3 DNA: TGTGCCAGCAGCTTAGACGACGGGCCCGCGCATTTT. Its protein product is CASSLDDGPAHF.